This T cell receptor beta chain was identified in a study of tissue T cells after allogeneic stem cell transplantation. Germline CDR1 and CDR2: SGHSA and FRNQAP. The CDR3 loop spans 14 amino acids. The V and J ends lost 1 base and 4 bases, in that order; junction bases with no gene match: 1. On this clone: Its antigen remains unknown. Gene names and germline refer to mouse. The observed sequence ends 1 residue before the CDR3 terminus, with the missing tail filled in from the germline J gene.

CDR3 sequences, V/J genes, frequencies and template counts came from survey-depth TCRbeta sequencing. Assay: immunoSEQ multiplex PCR; the TCRdb copy retains only in-frame clones and omits some. The sample lists fewer than 2,500 clones; around three fifths were seen once. The time point is: mouse harvest day 7 after allogeneic transplant. Mouse grafts combined 10^7 T-cell-depleted bone marrow cells with 10^6 splenic CD5+ T cells. The study, taken as a whole, reports: Which tissue TCRs were alloreactive or antigen-specific was not determined. Some clones might be persisting host cells. Blood and spleen captured only part of the tissue TCR repertoire.

The source material was spleen. This clonotype originated in a female BALB/c mouse given C57BL/6 T cells with graft-versus-host disease after an allogeneic hematopoietic cell transplant. This chain uses TRBV16 with TRBJ2-3; 8 bases agree with TRBD1. The CDR3 region is CASSLGTGSETLYF. The DNA read from the CDR3 is TGTGCAAGCAGCTTAGGGACAGGGTCAGAAACGCTGTAT.